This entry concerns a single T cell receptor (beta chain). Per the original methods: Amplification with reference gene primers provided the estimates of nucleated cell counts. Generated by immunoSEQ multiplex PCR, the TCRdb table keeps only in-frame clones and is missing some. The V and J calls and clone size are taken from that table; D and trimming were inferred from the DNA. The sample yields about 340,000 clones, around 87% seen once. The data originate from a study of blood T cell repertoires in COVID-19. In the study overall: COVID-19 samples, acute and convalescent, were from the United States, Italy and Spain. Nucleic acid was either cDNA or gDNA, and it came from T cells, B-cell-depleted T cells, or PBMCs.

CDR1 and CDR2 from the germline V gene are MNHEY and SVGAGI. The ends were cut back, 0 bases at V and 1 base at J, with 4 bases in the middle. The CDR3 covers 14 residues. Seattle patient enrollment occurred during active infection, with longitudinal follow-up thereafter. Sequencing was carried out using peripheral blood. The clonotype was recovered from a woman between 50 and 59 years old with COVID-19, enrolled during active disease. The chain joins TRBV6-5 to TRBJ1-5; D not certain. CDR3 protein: CASSYSESNQPQHF. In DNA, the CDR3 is TGTGCCAGCAGTTACTCGGAGAGCAATCAGCCCCAGCATTTT.